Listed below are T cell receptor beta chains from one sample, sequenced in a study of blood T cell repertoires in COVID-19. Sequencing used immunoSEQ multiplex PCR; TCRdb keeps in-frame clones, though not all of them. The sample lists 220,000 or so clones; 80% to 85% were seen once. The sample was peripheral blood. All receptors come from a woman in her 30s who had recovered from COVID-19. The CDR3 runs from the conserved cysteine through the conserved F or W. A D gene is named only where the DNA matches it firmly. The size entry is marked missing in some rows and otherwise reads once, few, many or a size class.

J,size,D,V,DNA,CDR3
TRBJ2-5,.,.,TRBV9,TGTGCCAGCAGCGTAGGTACAAACCAAGAGACCCAGTACTTC,CASSVGTNQETQYF
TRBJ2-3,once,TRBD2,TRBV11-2,TGTGCCAGCAGCTTAGTAGCGGGAGATTTAGATACGCAGTATTTT,CASSLVAGDLDTQYF
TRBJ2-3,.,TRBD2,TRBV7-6,TGTGCCAGCAGCTTAGCCAGCGGGAGAGGTGGGGATACGCAGTATTTT,CASSLASGRGGDTQYF
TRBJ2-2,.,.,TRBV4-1,TGCGCCAGCAGCCAAGATCGGGGATACACCGGGGAGCTGTTTTTT,CASSQDRGYTGELFF
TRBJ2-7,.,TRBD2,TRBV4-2,TGTGCCAGCAGCTTGCCAGGAGCGGGAGTGGACTACGAGCAGTACTTC,CASSLPGAGVDYEQYF
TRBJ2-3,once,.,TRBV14,TGTGCCAGCAGCCGCGGGTCCAGGGGCCGATATAGCACAGATACGCAGTATTTT,CASSRGSRGRYSTDTQYF
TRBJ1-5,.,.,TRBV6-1,TGTGCCAGCAGTGTACCCACTCTTGGGGGACTGTTCAATCAGCCCCAGCATTTT,CASSVPTLGGLFNQPQHF
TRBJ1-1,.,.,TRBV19,TGTGCCAGTCAATTCACAGGTGGCACTGAAGCTTTCTTT,CASQFTGGTEAFF
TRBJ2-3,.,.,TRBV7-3,TGTGCCAGCAGCTTAGGGGGCTTAGCGATTAGCACAGATACGCAGTATTTT,CASSLGGLAISTDTQYF
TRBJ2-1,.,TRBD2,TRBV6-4,TGTGCCAGCAGGTTAGCGGGAGGGCCAACCGATGAGCAGTTCTTC,CASRLAGGPTDEQFF
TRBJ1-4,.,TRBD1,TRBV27,TGTGCCAGCCGACTAGGGGGACAGATGTTTTTT,CASRLGGQMFF
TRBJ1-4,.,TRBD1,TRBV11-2,TGTGCCAGCAGCCGATGGAAGGGACAGTCTAATGAAAAACTGTTTTTT,CASSRWKGQSNEKLFF
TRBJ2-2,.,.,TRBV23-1,TGCGCCAGCAGTCTCCGGGGGGCTGGTACCGGGGAGCTGTTTTTT,CASSLRGAGTGELFF
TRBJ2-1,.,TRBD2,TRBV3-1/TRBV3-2,TGTGCCAGCAGCCAAGTTTTAGCGGGAGGTTTCAATGAGCAGTTCTTC,CASSQVLAGGFNEQFF
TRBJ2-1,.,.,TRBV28,TGTGCCAGCAGTCCAAGACTCACTAGCTTCCCTAGATATGAGCAGTTCTTC,CASSPRLTSFPRYEQFF
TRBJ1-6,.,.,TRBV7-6,TGTGCCAGCAGCCCTATCGCACAGGGTCGTAATTCACCCCTCCACTTT,CASSPIAQGRNSPLHF
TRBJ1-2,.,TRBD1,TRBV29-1,TGCAGCGTCGCCGTTCCCAGGGGGCTGGGCGGCTACACCTTC,CSVAVPRGLGGYTF
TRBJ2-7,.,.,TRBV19,TGTGCCAGTAGTATAGAAGCAGGCGCAAACTACGAGCAGTACTTC,CASSIEAGANYEQYF
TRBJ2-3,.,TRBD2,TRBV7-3,TGTGCCAGCAGCCAACTAGCGGGAGTAGCAGATACGCAGTATTTT,CASSQLAGVADTQYF
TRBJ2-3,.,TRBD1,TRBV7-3,TGTGCCAGCAGCACCGGACAGGGGGAGCCAGATACGCAGTATTTT,CASSTGQGEPDTQYF
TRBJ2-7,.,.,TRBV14,TGTGCCAGCAGCCCTCGGTCAGATGAGGGTAGTTCCTACGAGCAGTACTTC,CASSPRSDEGSSYEQYF
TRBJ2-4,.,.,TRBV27,TGTGCCAGCAGTTCTCCTCTAGCCAAAAACATTCAGTACTTC,CASSSPLAKNIQYF
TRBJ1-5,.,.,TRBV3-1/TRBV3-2,TGTGCCAGCAGCCAAGACCCCCGGCAGCCCCAGCATTTT,CASSQDPRQPQHF
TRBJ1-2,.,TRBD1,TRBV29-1,TGCAGCGTTCAAATCACAGGGGGGGGTGGCTACACCTTC,CSVQITGGGGYTF
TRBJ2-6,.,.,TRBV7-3,TGTGCCAGCAGCTTTTATGGGGCCAACGTCCTGACTTTC,CASSFYGANVLTF
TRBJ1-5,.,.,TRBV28,TGTGCCAGCATCGAGGGATTGAGCAATCAGCCCCAGCATTTT,CASIEGLSNQPQHF
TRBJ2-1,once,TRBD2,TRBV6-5,TGTGCCAGCGTACCTAGCGGGAGGGGGGGCAATGAGCAGTTCTTC,CASVPSGRGGNEQFF
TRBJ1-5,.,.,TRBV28,TGTGCCAGCAGTTTATCAGGGTATAGCAATCAGCCCCAGCATTTT,CASSLSGYSNQPQHF
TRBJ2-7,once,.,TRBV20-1,TGCAGTGCAAGTCTAGCGCATAGCTCCTACGAGCAGTACTTC,CSASLAHSSYEQYF